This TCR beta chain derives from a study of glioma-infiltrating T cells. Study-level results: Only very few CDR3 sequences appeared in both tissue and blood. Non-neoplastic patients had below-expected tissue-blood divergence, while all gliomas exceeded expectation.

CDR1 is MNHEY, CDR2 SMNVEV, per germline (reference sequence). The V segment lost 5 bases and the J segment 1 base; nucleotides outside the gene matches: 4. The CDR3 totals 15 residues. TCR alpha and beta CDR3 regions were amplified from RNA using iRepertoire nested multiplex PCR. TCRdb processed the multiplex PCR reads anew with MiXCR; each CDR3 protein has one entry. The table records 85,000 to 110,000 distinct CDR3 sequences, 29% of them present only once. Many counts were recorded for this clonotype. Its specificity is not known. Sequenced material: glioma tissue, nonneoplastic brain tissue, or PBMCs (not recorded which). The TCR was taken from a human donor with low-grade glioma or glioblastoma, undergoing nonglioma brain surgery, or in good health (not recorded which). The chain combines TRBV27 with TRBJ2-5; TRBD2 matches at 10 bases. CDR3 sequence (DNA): TGTGCCAGCAGTCCCTGGACTAGCGGCCAAGAGACCCAGTACTTC. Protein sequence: CASSPWTSGQETQYF.